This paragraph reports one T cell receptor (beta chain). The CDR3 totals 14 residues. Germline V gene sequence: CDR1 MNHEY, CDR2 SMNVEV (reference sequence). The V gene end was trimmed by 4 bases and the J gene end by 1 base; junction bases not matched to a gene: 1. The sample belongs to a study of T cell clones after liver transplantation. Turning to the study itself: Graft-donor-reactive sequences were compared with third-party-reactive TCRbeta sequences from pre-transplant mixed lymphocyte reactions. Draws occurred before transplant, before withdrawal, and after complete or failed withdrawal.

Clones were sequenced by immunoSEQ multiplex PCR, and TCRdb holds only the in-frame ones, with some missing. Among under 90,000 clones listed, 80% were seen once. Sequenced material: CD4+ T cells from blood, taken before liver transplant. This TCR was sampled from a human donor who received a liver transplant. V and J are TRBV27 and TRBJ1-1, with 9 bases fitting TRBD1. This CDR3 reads CASSYRGQNTEAFF. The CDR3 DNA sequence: TGTGCCAGCAGTTACAGGGGGCAGAACACTGAAGCTTTCTTT.